The text below deals with one T cell receptor (beta chain). This sample was taken from a study of PD-1 blockade in mismatch repair-deficient tumors. Measured with immunoSEQ multiplex PCR; TCRdb has only the in-frame clones, and not every one. The data contain more than 95,000 clones, more than 85% of them singletons. This CDR3 region has 13 residues. Trimming left V 3 bases short and J 3 bases short, with 8 bases between. In germline, CDR1 is SGHAT, CDR2 FQNNGV. The J gene is TRBJ2-5, the V gene TRBV11-2; D is ambiguous. This TCR came from an adult with mismatch repair-deficient cancer. Material: peripheral blood, obtained 44 weeks after starting pembrolizumab. For the CDR3, the DNA is TGTGCCAGCAGCTTTTTCCCAAAAGAGACCCAGTACTTC. Its protein is CASSFFPKETQYF.